Below, 23 T cell receptor beta chains from the same sample are listed, as sequenced in a study of PD-L1 blockade in urothelial cancer. Time point meaning: peripheral blood 6 weeks after treatment start. Assay: immunoSEQ multiplex PCR; the TCRdb copy retains only in-frame clones and omits some. The data contain approximately 83,000 clones, around 78% of them seen just once; the ten biggest clones take up approximately 8.4%. Sequences were derived from PBMCs, sampled around atezolizumab (anti-PD-L1) treatment. These receptors all stem from a man between 70 and 80 years old with urothelial cancer.

This sequence joins TRBV4-1 and TRBJ1-6; 7 bases fit TRBD1. V gave up 1 base and J gave up 8 bases; unmatched junction bases: 14. Germline V CDR1 and CDR2: MGHRA, YSYEKL. CDR3 length: 18 amino acids. Here the CDR3 reads CASSQVERGRGSYSPLHF. CDR3 nucleotides: TGCGCCAGCAGCCAAGTGGAACGAGGCAGGGGGTCCTATTCACCCCTCCACTTT.

The chain joins TRBV4-1 to TRBJ2-7; the D gene is possibly TRBD1 (5 bases). The CDR3 covers 14 residues. The V end was cut by 3 bases, the J end by 2 bases, with 11 bases between. CDR1 is MGHRA, CDR2 YSYEKL, per germline. In nucleotides, the CDR3 is TGCGCCAGCAGCCACCAGGGTCGTACCTACGAGCAGTACTTC. This sequence encodes CASSHQGRTYEQYF.

This rearrangement joins TRBV5-1 to TRBJ1-4, with 8 bases lining up with TRBD1. The CDR3 consists of 14 residues. V shed 4 bases and J 3 bases; nucleotides not matched to a gene: 2. The germline V gene encodes CDR1 SGHRS and CDR2 YFSETQ. The CDR3 spells CASSPGQANEKLFF. CDR3 nucleotides: TGCGCCAGCAGCCCGGGACAGGCTAATGAAAAACTGTTTTTT. Full variable domain (rest looked up from reference TRBV5-1 and TRBJ1-4): KAGVTQTPRYLIKTRGQQVTLSCSPISGHRSVSWYQQTPGQGLQFLFEYFSETQRNKGNFPGRFSGRQFSNSRSEMNVSTLELGDSALYLCASSPGQANEKLFFGSGTQLSVL.

This sequence joins TRBV4-1 and TRBJ2-2, with a possible D match to TRBD2 (7 bases). Germline-derived CDR1 and CDR2 are MGHRA and YSYEKL. Trimming pared 1 base from V and 5 bases from J, leaving 14 bases between. The CDR3 runs to 16 residues. CDR3 residues: CASSQGGGQRTGELFF. The CDR3 DNA reads as TGCGCCAGCAGCCAAGGGGGGGGGCAGCGGACCGGGGAGCTGTTTTTT.

The DNA for the CDR3 is TGTGCCAGCAGTCCGGGACAGGGGTTTGAAGCTTTCTTT. Its translation: CASSPGQGFEAFF. The V and J genes are TRBV6-6 and TRBJ1-1, with 10 nucleotides matching TRBD1. This CDR3 region has 13 residues. Germline assignment: CDR1 MNHNY and CDR2 SVGAGI (reference sequence). J lost 7 bases, V lost 5 bases, and 4 bases had no gene match.

The rearrangement uses TRBV7-6 and TRBJ2-5; 10 bases map to TRBD2. This CDR3 region has 15 residues. The junction had 10 bases not matched to a gene; V was cut back by 5 bases and J by 7 bases. CDR1 is SGHVS, CDR2 FNYEAQ, per germline. The CDR3 protein is CASSPGTSDLGTQYF. CDR3 DNA sequence: TGTGCCAGCAGCCCCGGGACTAGCGATTTGGGGACCCAGTACTTC.

The genes are TRBV29-1 and TRBJ2-2; tentative D call: TRBD1 (5 bases). The CDR3 covers 13 residues. Germline CDR1 SQVTM, CDR2 ANQGSEA. The V and J ends lost 7 bases and 1 base respectively, with 10 bases between them. The CDR3 protein is CSADSWNTGELFF. In DNA form, the CDR3 reads TGCAGCGCCGACAGCTGGAACACCGGGGAGCTGTTTTTT.

The chain links TRBV29-1 to TRBJ2-7; tentatively, D is TRBD1 (6 bases). The length of the CDR3 is 12 residues. Trimming stripped 4 bases from V and 6 bases from J, with 13 bases between. Germline loops: CDR1 SQVTM, CDR2 ANQGSEA. The CDR3 spells CSVVGDISEQYF. CDR3 nucleotide sequence: TGCAGCGTTGTAGGGGACATCTCCGAGCAGTACTTC.

This chain links TRBV27 with TRBJ2-5; 9 bases fit TRBD1. There are 16 residues in the CDR3. V lost 3 bases to trimming and J lost 2 bases; unmatched junction nucleotides: 7. The germline CDR1 and CDR2 sequences are MNHEY and SMNVEV (reference sequence). This CDR3 reads CASSFTDRGGQETQYF. CDR3 DNA sequence: TGTGCCAGCAGTTTCACGGACAGGGGCGGACAAGAGACCCAGTACTTC.

This rearrangement joins TRBV5-1 to TRBJ2-5, with D tentatively TRBD2 (7 bases). This CDR3 contains 13 residues. Germline CDR1 is SGHRS and CDR2 is YFSETQ. In nucleotides, the CDR3 is TGCGCATGCAGTCGGGGGGCCCAAGAGACCCAGTACTTC. Amino acid sequence: CACSRGAQETQYF.

This rearrangement joins TRBV5-6 to TRBJ2-7; possible D gene TRBD1, 5 bases. V was pared by 3 bases and J by 4 bases, with 14 bases between. CDR1 and CDR2 from the germline V gene are SGHDT and YYEEEE. The CDR3 has 14 residues. CDR3 amino acids: CASSYRVSGYEQYF. The CDR3, as DNA: TGTGCCAGCAGCTATCGGGTATCAGGGTACGAGCAGTACTTC.

The chain links TRBV5-1 to TRBJ2-1; a possible D gene is TRBD2 (6 bases). CDR1 is SGHRS, CDR2 YFSETQ, per germline. V gave up 4 bases and J gave up 15 bases, with 20 bases separating them. The CDR3 totals 13 residues. DNA of the CDR3: TGCGCCAGCAGCCCCCGGGACTCGTCCCATCCGTTCTTC. Its translation: CASSPRDSSHPFF.

This clone showed up just once. The V and J genes are TRBV5-6 and TRBJ2-5, with a weak D call TRBD2 (7 bases). This CDR3 spans 14 amino acids. The germline V and J ends were trimmed by 3 bases and 1 base, with 10 bases remaining between them. Germline CDR1 reads SGHDT; CDR2 reads YYEEEE. In nucleotides, the CDR3 is TGTGCCAGCAGCTCGGGGGGCTTCCAAGAGACCCAGTACTTC. Translating it yields CASSSGGFQETQYF.

This clone was detected only once. The chain employs TRBV13 and TRBJ2-7; D is undetermined. CDR1 is PRHDT and CDR2 is FYEKMQ in the germline V gene (reference sequence). This CDR3 comprises 15 residues. V was pared by 1 base and J by 6 bases, with 16 bases between. CDR3 protein: CASSLVGSSGGEQYF. DNA of the CDR3: TGTGCCAGCAGCTTAGTTGGCAGCTCAGGTGGCGAGCAGTACTTC. Filled out from reference TRBV13 and TRBJ2-7, the complete variable domain reads AAGVIQSPRHLIKEKRETATLKCYPIPRHDTVYWYQQGPGQDPQFLISFYEKMQSDKGSIPDRFSAQQFSDYHSELNMSSLELGDSALYFCASSLVGSSGGEQYFGPGTRLTVT.

The chain couples TRBV9 to TRBJ1-1; D unclear. Germline CDR1 SGDLS, CDR2 YYNGEE. This CDR3 is built from 13 residues. The V and J ends lost 0 bases and 5 bases respectively, with 8 bases between them. The CDR3 protein is CASSVAARTEAFF. The CDR3 region has the DNA TGTGCCAGCAGCGTAGCCGCCAGGACTGAAGCTTTCTTT.

V usage is TRBV9 and J usage is TRBJ2-3; 8 bases map to TRBD1. The V segment lost 7 bases and the J segment 0 bases; nucleotides outside the gene matches: 4. CDR1 and CDR2 from the germline V gene are SGDLS and YYNGEE. The CDR3 runs 14 residues. CDR3 nucleotide sequence: TGTGCCAGCCGGGGACAGGCTAGCACAGATACGCAGTATTTT. Residues: CASRGQASTDTQYF.

The V call is TRBV5-8, the J call TRBJ2-5, with 9 bases matching TRBD1. The CDR3 loop spans 15 amino acids. The germline CDR1 and CDR2 sequences are SGHTS and YDEGEE. After removal of 0 bases from V and 2 bases from J, the junction contained 2 bases not matched to a gene. Here the CDR3 DNA reads TGTGCCAGCAGCTTGGGGACAGGGGCTCAAGAGACCCAGTACTTC. Its translation is CASSLGTGAQETQYF.

This clone occurred once. The chain carries TRBV19 and TRBJ2-5, with 14 bases aligning to TRBD2. The CDR3 spans 17 residues. The junction had 7 bases not matched to a gene; V was cut back by 5 bases and J by 2 bases. The germline gives CDR1 LNHDA, CDR2 SQIVND (reference sequence). CDR3 nucleotide sequence: TGTGCCAGTAGTGAAGGGACTAGCGGGAGATCGCAAGAGACCCAGTACTTC. It translates to CASSEGTSGRSQETQYF.

This clone has just one count. The chain carries TRBV4-2 and TRBJ2-1, with 7 bases matching TRBD1. This CDR3 comprises 13 residues. CDR1 is LGHNA and CDR2 is YNFKEQ in the germline V gene. Trimming removed 4 bases from V and 10 bases from J; junction bases left unmatched: 7. Here the CDR3 reads CASSLKGGQEQFF. The CDR3 coding sequence is TGTGCCAGCAGCCTGAAAGGGGGCCAAGAGCAGTTCTTC.

This rearrangement joins TRBV7-9 to TRBJ1-1; D perhaps matches TRBD1 (5 bases). Trimming removed 8 bases at V and 4 bases at J, with 14 bases between. Germline assignment: CDR1 SEHNR and CDR2 FQNEAQ (reference sequence). There are 13 residues in the CDR3. CDR3 bases: TGTGCCAGCTCACCGGGGGGGATCACTGAAGCTTTCTTT. Protein product: CASSPGGITEAFF.

The chain links TRBV5-6 to TRBJ2-1; 10 bases agree with TRBD2. Germline V gives CDR1 SGHDT, CDR2 YYEEEE. J was trimmed by 1 base and V by 4 bases; bases with no gene match: 8. The CDR3 length is 17 residues. CDR3 DNA sequence: TGTGCCAGCAGCCCCCGGACTAGCGGTCTATCCTACAATGAGCAGTTCTTC. The encoded protein is CASSPRTSGLSYNEQFF.

The chain joins TRBV19 to TRBJ2-2; 8 bases line up with TRBD1. CDR3 length: 15 amino acids. Germline CDR1 is LNHDA and CDR2 is SQIVND (reference sequence). V lost 8 bases to trimming and J lost 5 bases; unmatched junction nucleotides: 10. The CDR3 region has the DNA TGTGCCAGTCGCGACAGGGGTTTCGAGACCGGGGAGCTGTTTTTT. Translated, it gives CASRDRGFETGELFF.

The chain recombines TRBV7-2 with TRBJ2-7; 10 nucleotides align to TRBD2. Looked up from germline, CDR1 is SGHTA and CDR2 is FQGNSA. The CDR3 consists of 13 residues. J was trimmed by 6 bases and V by 4 bases; bases with no gene match: 3. The CDR3 coding sequence is TGTGCCAGCAGCTCTAGCGGGAGTGGCGAGCAGTACTTC. It translates to CASSSSGSGEQYF.